This T cell receptor beta chain was profiled in a study of T-cell reconstitution after alpha-beta-depleted transplantation in children. The library targeted TCRbeta and was prepared with unique molecular identifiers. TCRdb reprocessed the PCR reads via MiXCR and lists one record per CDR3 protein. The sample gives some 840,000 distinct CDR3 sequences, about 16% of which show up once; under 6% is in the top ten. The CDR3 consists of 15 residues. V was pared by 6 bases and J by 3 bases, with 9 bases of the junction left unmatched. From germline, CDR1 is LNHDA and CDR2 SQIVND (reference sequence). This specimen was PBMCs, mostly from graft donor cells, taken 360 days after TCRalphabeta/CD19-depleted stem cell transplant. The chain links TRBV19 to TRBJ2-7; 9 bases agree with TRBD2. The clonotype comes from a male patient younger than 18 who had a stem cell transplant for acute lymphoblastic leukemia, so the T cells may come from the graft donor. Here the CDR3 reads CASRVSGSGDYEQYF. The CDR3 DNA follows: TGTGCCAGTAGAGTTAGCGGGAGTGGCGACTACGAGCAGTACTTC.